The 30 T cell receptor beta chains below come from one sample, sequenced in a study of T cell changes during pregnancy in multiple sclerosis. The assay was immunoSEQ multiplex PCR, and TCRdb's table has in-frame clones only and misses some. The data contain 60,000 or so clones, around nine tenths of them singletons. Sequenced sample: peripheral blood from another person, used as feeder cells. The source of these receptors is a human donor whose cells served as feeder cells for cultures in a pregnancy study.

This chain links TRBV7-2 with TRBJ2-1; TRBD2 aligns across 12 bases. Germline CDR1 is SGHTA and CDR2 is FQGNSA. J gave up 7 bases and V 5 bases, and 9 bases lay outside the gene matches. This CDR3 has 16 amino acids. The CDR3 protein is CASSITSGGSWNEQFF. CDR3 nucleotide sequence: TGTGCCAGCAGCATCACTAGCGGGGGGTCCTGGAATGAGCAGTTCTTC.

The rearrangement links TRBV7-9 to TRBJ1-2; maybe TRBD1 (6 bases). The ends were cut back, 3 bases at V and 6 bases at J, with 14 bases in the middle. Germline V gene data show CDR1 as SEHNR and CDR2 as FQNEAQ (reference sequence). The CDR3 length is 14 residues. CDR3 in amino acids: CASSFKGRQDGYTF. The CDR3 coding sequence is TGTGCCAGCAGCTTTAAAGGCCGACAGGATGGCTACACCTTC.

The DNA for the CDR3 is TGCGCCAGCAGCTTGGTACGCGGGGGCTACACAGATACGCAGTATTTT. It yields the protein CASSLVRGGYTDTQYF. The chain carries TRBV5-1 and TRBJ2-3, with D possibly TRBD2 on 7 matching bases. V dropped 0 bases and J dropped 2 bases, with 13 bases sitting between them. This CDR3 is built from 16 residues. CDR1 SGHRS and CDR2 YFSETQ come from the germline V gene. Together with reference TRBV5-1 and TRBJ2-3, the CDR3 gives the full variable domain: KAGVTQTPRYLIKTRGQQVTLSCSPISGHRSVSWYQQTPGQGLQFLFEYFSETQRNKGNFPGRFSGRQFSNSRSEMNVSTLELGDSALYLCASSLVRGGYTDTQYFGPGTRLTVL.

This chain links TRBV30 with TRBJ1-4; possibly TRBD1 for D (6 bases). V lost 5 bases to trimming and J lost 0 bases, with 13 bases between them. Germline V gives CDR1 GTSNPN, CDR2 SVGIG (reference sequence). This CDR3 contains 15 residues. The CDR3 loop is CAWGGAASTNEKLFF. The CDR3 DNA reads as TGTGCCTGGGGGGGCGCGGCTTCAACTAATGAAAAACTGTTTTTT.

This chain uses TRBV7-9 with TRBJ1-2; D gene ambiguous. CDR1 is SEHNR, CDR2 FQNEAQ, per germline (reference sequence). V was shortened by 1 base and J by 0 bases, with 6 bases between the two germline ends. The CDR3 spans 14 residues. The DNA of the CDR3 is TGTGCCAGCAGCTTAGGCAGTGCTAACTATGGCTACACCTTC. Protein: CASSLGSANYGYTF.

As concerns this clone: Other DNA sequences in the sample encode the same CDR3. The CDR3 here is CASSLEGGYTF. The CDR3 nucleotides read TGTGCCAGCAGCTTGGAAGGTGGTTACACCTTC. The V gene is TRBV5-4, the J gene TRBJ1-2, with D unclear. Germline V gives CDR1 SGHNT, CDR2 YYREEE (reference sequence). This CDR3 is 11 amino acids long. V lost 0 bases and J lost 11, with 8 bases in between.

The chain combines TRBV5-1 with TRBJ2-5; 9 bases fit TRBD1. Trimming cost V 5 bases and J 6 bases; bases outside gene matches: 8. This CDR3 is built from 14 residues. Germline V gene lookup returns CDR1 SGHRS and CDR2 YFSETQ. The CDR3: CASSPRTGEQTQYF. For the CDR3, the DNA is TGCGCCAGCAGTCCCCGGACAGGGGAGCAGACCCAGTACTTC.

The CDR3 loop is CASSPPGGSRYNEQFF. DNA of the CDR3: TGTGCCAGCAGCCCCCCGGGGGGGAGCAGATACAATGAGCAGTTCTTC. The chain joins TRBV7-9 to TRBJ2-1, with 8 positions matching TRBD2. CDR1 SEHNR and CDR2 FQNEAQ come from the germline V gene (reference sequence). Trimming at V came to 5 bases and at J to 4 bases, leaving 10 bases not matched to a gene. The CDR3 sequence is 16 residues long.

CDR3 DNA sequence: TGTGCCAGTAGTGAATGGGCAGGGGGAACTGAAGCTTTCTTT. Amino acids: CASSEWAGGTEAFF. The J gene is TRBJ1-1, the V gene TRBV19; 7 bases fit TRBD1. This CDR3 is built from 14 residues. Germline V gene lookup returns CDR1 LNHDA and CDR2 SQIVND (reference sequence). Trimming cost V 5 bases and J 5 bases; bases outside gene matches: 8.

The genes are TRBV5-1 and TRBJ2-5; D gene unclear. Trimming stripped 4 bases from V and 0 bases from J, with 4 bases between. CDR3 size: 12 residues. Germline V lookup: CDR1 SGHRS, CDR2 YFSETQ. The CDR3 nucleotides are TGCGCCAGCAGCCTCTACCAAGAGACCCAGTACTTC. Its translation: CASSLYQETQYF.

The CDR3 loop reads CASIIQTRSSYNEQFF. The CDR3 coding sequence is TGTGCCAGCATAATCCAGACTCGGAGCTCCTACAATGAGCAGTTCTTC. V and J are TRBV2 and TRBJ2-1, with unresolved D. The CDR3 runs 16 residues. V shed 7 bases and J shed 0 bases, with 16 bases lying between them. Per the germline V gene, CDR1 is SNHLY and CDR2 is FYNNEI.

This chain uses TRBV5-6 with TRBJ1-3, with a weak D call TRBD1 (5 bases). The CDR3 spans 14 residues. Trimming shortened V by 6 bases and J by 4 bases, and 14 bases separated the two germline ends. CDR1 and CDR2 (germline): SGHDT, YYEEEE. In nucleotides, the CDR3 is TGTGCCAGCATCCCGAGGGGTACCGGAAACACCATATATTTT. Translated: CASIPRGTGNTIYF.

This chain joins TRBV9 and TRBJ1-3, with TRBD1 matching 11 bases. CDR3 size: 18 residues. Germline V gene lookup returns CDR1 SGDLS and CDR2 YYNGEE. J lost 1 base, V lost 4 bases, and 10 bases had no gene match. The CDR3 is CASSLKLGQGVSGNTIYF. The CDR3 DNA is TGTGCCAGCAGCTTAAAACTGGGACAGGGGGTATCTGGAAACACCATATATTTT.

V gene TRBV6-5 combines with J gene TRBJ1-1; D is unclear. The CDR3 is 14 amino acids. The V gene's germline CDR1 is MNHEY and CDR2 SVGAGI. V was pared by 6 bases and J by 0 bases, with 11 bases between. CDR3 residues: CASSRGVMNTEAFF. CDR3 in DNA: TGTGCCAGCAGCCGAGGAGTCATGAACACTGAAGCTTTCTTT.

The chain combines TRBV6-1 with TRBJ1-2, with unresolved D. V lost 4 bases to trimming and J lost 3 bases, with 12 bases between them. The CDR3 totals 14 residues. CDR1 MNHNS and CDR2 SASEGT come from the germline V gene. CDR3 bases: TGTGCCAGCAGTGGGACCTACTGGGACTATGGCTACACCTTC. As protein: CASSGTYWDYGYTF.

The chain's CDR3 is CASLTGVYTGELFF. The CDR3 DNA reads as TGTGCCAGCTTGACAGGGGTCTATACCGGGGAGCTGTTTTTT. The chain couples TRBV7-2 to TRBJ2-2, with 8 bases identical to TRBD1. CDR1 is SGHTA and CDR2 is FQGNSA in the germline V gene. This CDR3 is built from 14 residues. V trimming: 8 bases; J trimming: 5 bases; junction bases outside the gene matches: 7.

The J gene is TRBJ1-6, the V gene TRBV6-4, with D possibly being TRBD1 (5 bases). With 2 bases removed from V and 6 bases from J, the gap between germline ends came to 11 bases. The CDR3 spans 15 residues. Germline V gene lookup returns CDR1 MRHNA and CDR2 SNTAGT. CDR3 in amino acids: CASSDGGTANSPLHF. The CDR3 DNA is TGTGCCAGCAGTGACGGCGGGACGGCTAATTCACCCCTCCACTTT.

This chain connects TRBV7-9 to TRBJ2-3; D not certain. Germline values: CDR1 SEHNR, CDR2 FQNEAQ (reference sequence). CDR3 length: 11 residues. Trimming took 6 bases from V and 4 from J, leaving 5 bases between them. The DNA for the CDR3 is TGTGCCAGCAGGCTAGCAGATACGCAGTATTTT. Translated: CASRLADTQYF.

This sequence joins TRBV20-1 and TRBJ2-5, with D perhaps given as TRBD1 or TRBD2 (6 bases each). The CDR3 consists of 11 residues. CDR1 and CDR2 (germline): DFQATT, SNEGSKA (reference sequence). The ends were cut back, 6 bases at V and 7 bases at J, with 12 bases in the middle. The CDR3 DNA reads as TGCAGTGCAGGACGGGGGCGGACCCAGTACTTC. As protein: CSAGRGRTQYF.

The chain has TRBV5-1 and TRBJ1-6; D may be TRBD1 (6 bases). The CDR3 sequence is 18 residues long. Between the trimmed V and J ends, which lost 0 bases and 14 bases, there was a span of 27 bases. The germline CDR1 and CDR2 sequences are SGHRS and YFSETQ. The CDR3 nucleotides read TGCGCCAGCAGCTTGGGACAGGACACTGGGAGGGTCCCCGGGACCCTCCACTTT. Protein sequence: CASSLGQDTGRVPGTLHF.

The chain uses TRBV6-6 and TRBJ1-5, with D maybe TRBD1 (5 bases). This CDR3 spans 16 amino acids. Per germline, CDR1 MNHNY and CDR2 SVGAGI (reference sequence). V was cut by 3 bases and J by 7 bases, with 19 bases left in between. The DNA for the CDR3 is TGTGCCAGCAGTTATGGGGCCTCTAGAGCGGGCCAGCCCCAGCATTTT. Amino acid sequence: CASSYGASRAGQPQHF.

The chain has TRBV4-2 and TRBJ2-3, with 14 bases identical to TRBD2. J gave up 0 bases and V 6 bases, and 8 bases lay outside the gene matches. Germline assignment: CDR1 LGHNA and CDR2 YNFKEQ. CDR3 length: 18 amino acids. The CDR3 loop is CASSQGTSGSGSTDTQYF. Written as DNA, the CDR3 is TGTGCCAGCAGTCAGGGGACTAGCGGGAGTGGAAGCACAGATACGCAGTATTTT.

This rearrangement joins TRBV18 to TRBJ2-7; 8 bases line up with TRBD2. The CDR3 sequence is 14 residues long. Germline assignment: CDR1 KGHSH and CDR2 LQKENI. With V trimmed by 6 bases and J by 4 bases, 8 bases remained unmatched. In nucleotides, the CDR3 is TGTGCCAGCTCGACGACGGCGGGGGGATACGAGCAGTACTTC. Translating it yields CASSTTAGGYEQYF. Drawing the rest from reference TRBV18 and TRBJ2-7, the complete variable domain is NAGVMQNPRHLVRRRGQEARLRCSPMKGHSHVYWYRQLPEEGLKFMVYLQKENIIDESGMPKERFSAEFPKEGPSILRIQQVVRGDSAAYFCASSTTAGGYEQYFGPGTRLTVT.

This CDR3 reads CASSSRWAGIYNEQFF. The CDR3 coding sequence is TGTGCCAGCAGTTCCCGGTGGGCGGGAATCTACAATGAGCAGTTCTTC. V is TRBV28 and J is TRBJ2-1, with a tentative D call TRBD2 (6 bases). Looked up from germline, CDR1 is MDHEN and CDR2 is SYDVKM. Trimming took off 4 bases at V and 3 bases at J, with 16 bases between the two ends. This CDR3 comprises 16 residues.

This sequence joins TRBV6-6 and TRBJ2-1, with TRBD2 matching over 11 bases. Per the germline V gene, CDR1 is MNHNY and CDR2 is SVGAGI (reference sequence). This CDR3 is 16 amino acids long. Trimming removed 5 bases from V and 6 bases from J; junction bases left unmatched: 9. The CDR3 region has the DNA TGTGCCAGCAGTCCCCCGACTAGCGGGATTATCAATGAGCAGTTCTTC. This codes for CASSPPTSGIINEQFF.

This clone occurred once. The chain employs TRBV19 and TRBJ1-5, with D possibly matching TRBD1 (6 bases). V dropped 9 bases and J dropped 7 bases, with 19 bases sitting between them. This CDR3 has 14 amino acids. Germline-derived CDR1 and CDR2 are LNHDA and SQIVND (reference sequence). CDR3 nucleotides: TGTGCCAGCAGCAACGAACAGGGTTTCCAGCCCCAGCATTTT. Protein sequence: CASSNEQGFQPQHF. The variable domain in full, completed from reference TRBV19 and TRBJ1-5, reads DGGITQSPKYLFRKEGQNVTLSCEQNLNHDAMYWYRQDPGQGLRLIYYSQIVNDFQKGDIAEGYSVSREKKESFPLTVTSAQKNPTAFYLCASSNEQGFQPQHFGDGTRLSIL.

The chain recombines TRBV27 with TRBJ1-4; D not certain. Germline loops: CDR1 MNHEY, CDR2 SMNVEV (reference sequence). The CDR3 runs 13 residues. Trimming took 4 bases from V and 6 from J, leaving 9 bases between them. This CDR3 reads CASSWSPDEKLFF. CDR3 coding DNA: TGTGCCAGCAGTTGGTCCCCGGATGAAAAACTGTTTTTT.

This chain uses TRBV5-4 with TRBJ2-1, with D possibly TRBD2 on 6 matching bases. The V end lost 7 bases, the J end lost 1 base, and 12 bases lay between the germline ends. Germline values: CDR1 SGHNT, CDR2 YYREEE (reference sequence). CDR3 size: 14 residues. CDR3 amino acids: CASSGVPSYNEQFF. CDR3 sequence (DNA): TGTGCCAGCTCGGGGGTACCTTCCTACAATGAGCAGTTCTTC.

This chain links TRBV5-1 with TRBJ1-5; 7 bases fit TRBD1. This CDR3 is 16 amino acids long. Germline V gene lookup returns CDR1 SGHRS and CDR2 YFSETQ. V gave up 0 bases and J gave up 1 base; unmatched junction bases: 4. CDR3 loop: CASSLEGRGSNQPQHF. CDR3 nucleotide sequence: TGCGCCAGCAGCTTGGAGGGCAGGGGGAGCAATCAGCCCCAGCATTTT.

This clone was recorded once. V is TRBV19 and J is TRBJ2-1; D possibly corresponds to TRBD2 (6 bases). The CDR3 loop spans 17 amino acids. Per germline, CDR1 LNHDA and CDR2 SQIVND (reference sequence). Trimming took off 5 bases at V and 4 bases at J, with 21 bases between the two ends. The CDR3 region is CASSSHSTAGGYNEQFF. In nucleotides, the CDR3 is TGTGCCAGTAGTTCCCACTCGACAGCCGGGGGTTACAATGAGCAGTTCTTC.